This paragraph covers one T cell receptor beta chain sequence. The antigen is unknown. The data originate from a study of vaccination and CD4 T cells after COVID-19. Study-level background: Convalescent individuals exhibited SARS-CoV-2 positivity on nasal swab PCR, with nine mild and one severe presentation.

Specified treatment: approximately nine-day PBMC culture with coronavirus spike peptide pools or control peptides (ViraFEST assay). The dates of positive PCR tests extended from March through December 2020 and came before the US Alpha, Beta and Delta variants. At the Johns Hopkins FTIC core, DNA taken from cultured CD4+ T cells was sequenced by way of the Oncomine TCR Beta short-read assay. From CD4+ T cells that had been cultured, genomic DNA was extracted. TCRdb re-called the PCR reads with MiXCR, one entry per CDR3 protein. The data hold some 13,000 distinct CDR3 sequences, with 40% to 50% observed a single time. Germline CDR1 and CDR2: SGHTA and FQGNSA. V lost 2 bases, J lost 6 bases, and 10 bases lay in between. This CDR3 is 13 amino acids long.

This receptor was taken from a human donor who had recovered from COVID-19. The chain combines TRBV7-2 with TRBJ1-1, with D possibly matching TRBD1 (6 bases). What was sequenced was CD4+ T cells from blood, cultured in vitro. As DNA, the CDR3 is TGTGCCAGCAGCTTATCGGGGGGCTCTGAAGCTTTCTTT. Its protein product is CASSLSGGSEAFF.